This paragraph covers one T cell receptor beta chain sequence. This clone has a handful of counts. Its target antigen remains unknown. Base qualities are not at hand, and no much larger clone is one base apart. This specimen belongs to a study of cytomegalovirus exposure and HLA in healthy donors (dated by TCRdb to the late 2010s). About the investigation overall: An earlier analysis of some 550 of the donors reported approximately 300 Gb of sequence data and 117 million unique TCR beta sequences from approximately 180 million T cells. Roughly 300 gigabases of sequencing data and 70 million to 100 million unique TCR sequences made up an early release that covered around 640 HLA-typed donors. Among the 398 genotyped donors, roughly 80% belonged to the genetic ancestry cluster associated with self-reported Caucasian donors. The study aimed to test whether signatures of past pathogen exposure could be identified by cataloging public T cell receptors. Using immunosequencing, the study profiled T cell repertoires from 550 to 750 subjects and related those repertoires to cytomegalovirus serostatus. A separate validation cohort of 100 to 150 different subjects was used in addition to the 666-subject first cohort. To predict cytomegalovirus infection status, the study combined high-throughput TCR immunosequencing, statistical association of individual TCRs with disease status, and machine learning. A later analysis re-examined previously published TCR beta repertoires from just over 650 donors and added high-resolution HLA genotyping to investigate patterns of TCR occurrence. In the later analysis, no new phenotypic data were used to find candidate immune exposures; instead, reliance was placed on TCR beta sequences and their occurrence across donors. To decide whether each TCR beta V gene segment behaved as functional or pseudogenic, an earlier analysis of some 600 of the donors relied on high-throughput TCR beta sequencing. Donor age, sex, ethnicity and CMV serostatus were collected together with the repertoire data. In a later genetic analysis, genome-wide SNP genotypes for about 55% of the roughly 700 donors were used, and that subset was treated as a discovery cohort. Every discovery cohort repertoire had been produced on one sequencing platform. Class I and class II HLA loci were covered by the typing at four-digit resolution. Typing coverage differed by locus: A, B, C, DRB1 and DQB1 were typed in about 620-640 donors, DQA1 in about 510, DPA1 in roughly 590, and DPB1 in 400 to 490. A few DR-DQ haplotypes were treated as single units for association and clustering because of strong linkage in the cohort. Among about 390 genotyped donors of the cohort, an average of around 240,000 unique TCR beta nucleotide sequences were sequenced per donor, roughly 20% of them non-productive.

Broader findings and caveats from the paper: Correlated functional status among segregating V segments might be attributable to linkage disequilibrium, but an unknown experimental factor could not be ruled out. Most CMV-associated TCR beta chains appeared to be HLA-restricted in a later analysis, and the HLA associations seemed to be driven largely by CMV exposure. At a false discovery rate of 0.05, a later analysis linked approximately 18,000 TCR beta sequences to specific HLA alleles. When HLA alleles, especially DR and DQ, strongly co-occurred, TCR associations were difficult to assign to individual alleles. According to a later genetic analysis, donors in an Asian-associated ancestry cluster had fewer N-insertions in productive TCRs than the approximately 700-donor mean. The classifier was reported to diagnose cytomegalovirus status with high specificity and sensitivity in both the original and validation cohorts. The presence/absence analyses assumed that sequencing depth was roughly uniform across donors, and that assumption may not be true. Some IMGT-functional V segments, including TRBV6-2 and TRBV6-3, could not be distinguished by the 87-base-pair reads and were therefore excluded. A later genetic analysis associated a missense DCLRE1C variant with V-gene and J-gene trimming of TCR beta chains, and an independent cohort replicated the association. This cohort had only TCR beta chains sequenced, and the lack of alpha or paired-chain data limited which features could be detected. A cluster of highly shared sequence variants was judged likely to represent a technical artifact of the sequencing pipeline. Because counts were too low, 15 to 20 rarely observed V segments, including chromosome 9 orphons, were excluded from the earlier analysis of 587 of the donors. In a later analysis, TCR association rates were found to vary across HLA loci, with the most associated TCRs seen for DRB1 alleles and the fewest for HLA-C alleles. Because some donors lacked HLA typing at each locus, the association tests relied only on the typed subset. Across donors, most TCR sequences were observed very rarely, whereas some public TCRs were present in many individuals. In vitro tests confirmed that a few of the cytomegalovirus-associated TCR beta chains recognize cytomegalovirus antigens. CMV serostatus was the only immune exposure information available for the cohort. An earlier analysis of roughly 570 of the donors showed that most TCR beta V segments appeared in productive rearrangements either about 90% or about 30% of the time, which broadly matched IMGT annotations. A total of about 180 TCR beta chains were listed by the study as associated with cytomegalovirus. The authors suggested that the approach could potentially be extended to other disease states and immunological phenotypes. In a later analysis, HLA-associated TCR beta chains showed more clonal expansion and lower generation probabilities than non-associated chains that were equally common. According to a later analysis, parvovirus B19, influenza, CMV and Epstein-Barr virus appeared linked to several top co-occurrence clusters. A further reported finding was that TCR beta sequences accurately predicted the HLA-A and HLA-B alleles for most subjects in the first cohort.

Library preparation was by the immunoSEQ multiplex PCR assay. For the multiplex PCR, a mixture combining 60 forward primers for TCR Vbeta segments and 13 reverse primers for TCR Jbeta segments was used. The CDR3 region of rearranged TCR beta genes was amplified from genomic DNA with a multiplex PCR assay. Amplified TCR beta libraries were sequenced as 87-base-pair reads on the Illumina HiSeq System. The published analysis was carried out like this. A later analysis counted tens of millions of unique TCR beta chains across the 666 repertoires, and approximately 11 million of these chains were shared by at least two donors. To remove PCR and sequencing errors, raw reads were error-corrected and collapsed into unique sequences using a nearest-neighbor algorithm that merged closely related sequences. CDR3 sequences were aligned to IMGT reference sequences to assign V, D and J gene segments. For a sequence to be retained, a match of at least six nucleotides was required to both a V gene segment and a J gene segment. A rearrangement counted as productive if the CDR3 had no stop codons and remained in frame with V and J, and every other rearrangement counted as non-productive. Following IMGT convention, CDR3 was defined as the stretch from the second conserved V-encoded cysteine up to the conserved J-encoded phenylalanine. The earlier analysis of 587 of the donors excluded sequences that lacked an unambiguous match to a single V gene segment. An earlier analysis of about 600 of the donors called V segments functional above 56.7% productive rearrangements and segregating when the between-donor standard deviation exceeded 5%. A statistical classification framework was built for diagnosing cytomegalovirus status from the catalog of TCR beta chain sequences. In a later analysis, TCR nucleotide sequences were compared against IMGT/GENE-DB human TR gene sequences so that V and J genes could be assigned. In a later analysis, CDR3 sequences and most-parsimonious VDJ recombination scenarios were assigned using the TCRdist pipeline. In a later analysis, each TCR beta chain was defined by its CDR3 amino acid sequence together with its V-gene family, and reads lacking a unique V-gene family were excluded. A later analysis removed 550 to 700 highly shared, low-generation-probability nucleotide sequences to deal with suspected cross-contamination and a sequencing artifact. For each public chain, a later analysis derived a clonal expansion index from normalized ranks of inferred template counts within each repertoire. In a later analysis, generation probabilities were computed with a VDJ recombination model fitted to out-of-frame rearrangements, and the resulting probabilities were checked against IGoR. In a later analysis, hypergeometric tests were used to score TCR-TCR, TCR-HLA and TCR-CMV co-occurrence, with a repertoire-size bias correction applied to TCR pairs. In a later analysis, false discovery rates were estimated by permuting HLA or CMV assignments 20 times. A later analysis grouped co-occurring TCRs with DBSCAN, adding TCRdist sequence similarity when clustering within HLA-allele-positive subsets. Repertoires with fewer than 30,000 or more than 120,000 public chains, plus five repertoires with anomalous nucleotide sharing, were excluded from co-occurrence clustering. TCRdb holds this immuneACCESS table with in-frame rearrangements only. Some clones are missing; in checked studies, unresolved V genes explain under half, and the rest has no known cause. For V, J and clone size, that table is used; D and trimming come from the DNA. The sample yields some 150,000 clones; 79% were counted once. The ten largest make up roughly 4% of the sample.

The cohort was made up of roughly 670 healthy bone marrow donors. At the time of sampling, every cohort member was nominally healthy, though immune exposures that went unrecorded were likely present. Of the roughly 700 cohort members, nearly 300 had a positive CMV serostatus and about 400 had a negative one, while no CMV serostatus was recorded for the donor. Each donor provided a peripheral blood sample, and peripheral blood mononuclear cells were used for TCR beta sequencing. Genomic DNA extraction from the blood cell samples was performed with the Qiagen DNeasy Blood Extraction Kit. The CDR3 starts with the cysteine, ends with the phenylalanine, and has 14 residues. The entry retains the CDR3 DNA only, 42 bases that are in frame from base 1. V trim: 5 bases; J trim: 0 bases; unmatched bases: 4. Sequences LNHDA (CDR1) and SQIVND (CDR2) are obtained from the germline V gene (reference sequence).

Recombination joined TRBV19 with TRBJ2-7, and 7 bases in between align with TRBD1. Input material: PBMCs. The source is a human donor in good health. The CDR3 has the sequence CASSSTGASYEQYF. Here is the DNA: TGTGCCAGTAGTTCTACAGGGGCCTCCTACGAGCAGTACTTC.